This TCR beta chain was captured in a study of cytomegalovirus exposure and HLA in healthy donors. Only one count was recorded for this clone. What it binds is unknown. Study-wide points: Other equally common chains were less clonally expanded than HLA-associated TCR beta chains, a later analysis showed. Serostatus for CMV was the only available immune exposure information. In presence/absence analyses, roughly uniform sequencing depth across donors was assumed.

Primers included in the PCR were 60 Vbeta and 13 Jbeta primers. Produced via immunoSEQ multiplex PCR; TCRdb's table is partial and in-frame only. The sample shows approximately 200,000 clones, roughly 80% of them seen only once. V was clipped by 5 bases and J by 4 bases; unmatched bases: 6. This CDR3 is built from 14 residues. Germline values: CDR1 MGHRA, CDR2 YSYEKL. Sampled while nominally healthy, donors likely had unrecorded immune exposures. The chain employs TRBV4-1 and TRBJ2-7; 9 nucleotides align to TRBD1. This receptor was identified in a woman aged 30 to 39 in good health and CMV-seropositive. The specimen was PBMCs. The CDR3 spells CASSTRDREYEQYF. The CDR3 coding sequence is TGCGCCAGCAGCACCCGGGACAGGGAGTACGAGCAGTACTTC.